This T cell receptor (beta chain) is drawn from a study of cytomegalovirus exposure and HLA in healthy donors. V was clipped by 5 bases and J by 3 bases; unmatched bases: 4. The CDR3 runs 14 residues. Germline V gene lookup returns CDR1 SGHRS and CDR2 YFSETQ. Both 60 Vbeta primers and 13 Jbeta primers went into the PCR. Sequencing used immunoSEQ multiplex PCR; TCRdb keeps in-frame clones, though not all of them. This table has around 100,000 clones, roughly three fifths appearing once. V gene TRBV5-1 combines with J gene TRBJ2-1; 8 bases agree with TRBD2. The sequence came from a man younger than 45 in good health and CMV-seropositive. Sequenced material: PBMCs. The CDR3 region has the DNA TGCGCCAGCAGAACGGGACTAGACTACAATGAGCAGTTCTTC. It yields the protein CASRTGLDYNEQFF.